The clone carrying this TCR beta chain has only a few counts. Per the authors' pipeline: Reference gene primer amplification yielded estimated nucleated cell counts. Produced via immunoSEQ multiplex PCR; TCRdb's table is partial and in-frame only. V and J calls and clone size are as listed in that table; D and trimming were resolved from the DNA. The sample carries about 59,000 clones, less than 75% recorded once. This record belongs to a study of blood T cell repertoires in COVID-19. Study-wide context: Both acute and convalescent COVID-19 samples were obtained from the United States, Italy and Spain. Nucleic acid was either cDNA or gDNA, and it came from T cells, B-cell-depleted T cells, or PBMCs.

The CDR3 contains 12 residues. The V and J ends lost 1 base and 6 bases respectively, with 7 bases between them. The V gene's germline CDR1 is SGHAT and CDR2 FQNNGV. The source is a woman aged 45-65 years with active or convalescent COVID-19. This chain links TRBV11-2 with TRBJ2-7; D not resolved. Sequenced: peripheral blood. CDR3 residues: CASSLAPGEQYF. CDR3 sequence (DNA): TGTGCCAGCAGCTTAGCGCCGGGCGAGCAGTACTTC.